What follows are 32 T cell receptor beta chains derived from one specimen sequenced in a study of shared clonotypes between healthy human individuals. Only CD45RO-negative cells positively selected for CCR7 counted as naive CD8 cells, so terminally differentiated effector memory CD45RA+ cells were excluded. The method was immunoSEQ multiplex PCR; TCRdb's version includes in-frame clones alone and lacks a portion of them. The sample contains about 2.2 million clones, 93% of which appear only once. Sequenced input: naive CD8+ T cells from PBMCs. The source is a young man in good health. Some clones in this sample may be carry-over from other donors' samples.

V and J are TRBV2 and TRBJ1-1; D is unresolved. This CDR3 is 13 amino acids long. In germline, CDR1 is SNHLY, CDR2 FYNNEI. The V gene lost 6 bases and the J gene lost 6 bases, with 14 bases spanning the gap. The CDR3 DNA reads TGTGCCAGCAGGCCCAGCGGAAGGCCTGAAGCTTTCTTT. Translation: CASRPSGRPEAFF. The complete variable domain, with remaining parts taken from reference TRBV2 and TRBJ1-1, reads EPEVTQTPSHQVTQMGQEVILRCVPISNHLYFYWYRQILGQKVEFLVSFYNNEISEKSEIFDDQFSVERPDGSNFTLKIRSTKLEDSAMYFCASRPSGRPEAFFGQGTRLTVV.

The gene calls are TRBV15 and TRBJ1-1; D remains ambiguous. CDR3 length equals 13 residues. The V gene's germline CDR1 is LNHNV and CDR2 YYDKDF (reference sequence). Deletions cut 3 bases from V and 1 base from J, with 6 bases between. CDR3 nucleotide sequence: TGTGCCACCAGCAGTAGGGCGAACACTGAAGCTTTCTTT. This sequence encodes CATSSRANTEAFF.

The chain combines TRBV5-6 with TRBJ1-1, with a tentative D call TRBD1 (6 bases). The V end was cut by 4 bases, the J end by 8 bases, with 15 bases between. Germline values: CDR1 SGHDT, CDR2 YYEEEE. The CDR3 is 13 residues long. CDR3 loop: CASSRGRPAEAFF. The CDR3 DNA is TGTGCCAGCAGCCGGGGGCGACCCGCAGAAGCTTTCTTT.

This clone was detected only once. The V call is TRBV7-9, the J call TRBJ2-1; 8 bases are shared with TRBD2. J gave up 0 bases and V 5 bases, and 9 bases lay outside the gene matches. This CDR3 is 17 amino acids long. The germline CDR1 and CDR2 sequences are SEHNR and FQNEAQ (reference sequence). The CDR3 sequence: CASSPSSGSLSYNEQFF. The CDR3 DNA reads TGTGCCAGCAGCCCCTCGAGCGGGAGCCTCTCCTACAATGAGCAGTTCTTC.

The chain is built from TRBV29-1 and TRBJ2-1; 10 bases fit TRBD2. Germline assignment: CDR1 SQVTM and CDR2 ANQGSEA. The trim removed 6 bases at V and 6 bases at J, leaving 11 bases unmatched. This CDR3 region has 15 residues. The CDR3 sequence is CSVFRAGGRFNEQFF. The CDR3 DNA is TGCAGCGTCTTCCGAGCGGGAGGGCGGTTCAATGAGCAGTTCTTC.

The V call is TRBV7-2, the J call TRBJ1-1; D is possibly TRBD1 (5 bases). The CDR3 runs to 14 residues. V was trimmed by 5 bases and J by 7 bases, leaving 17 bases between them. Germline V gives CDR1 SGHTA, CDR2 FQGNSA. The CDR3 DNA follows: TGTGCCAGCAGCCTCCCATATCGTGACAGTGAAGCTTTCTTT. Protein sequence: CASSLPYRDSEAFF. Filled out from reference TRBV7-2 and TRBJ1-1, the complete variable domain reads GAGVSQSPSNKVTEKGKDVELRCDPISGHTALYWYRQSLGQGLEFLIYFQGNSAPDKSGLPSDRFSAERTGGSVSTLTIQRTQQEDSAVYLCASSLPYRDSEAFFGQGTRLTVV.

Worth noting for this clone: Different DNA sequences within this sample yield the same CDR3. The chain uses TRBV2 and TRBJ2-7, with D unclear. Germline lookup yields CDR1 SNHLY and CDR2 FYNNEI. This CDR3 contains 12 residues. V was cut by 0 bases and J by 2 bases, with 2 bases left in between. DNA of the CDR3: TGTGCCAGCAGTGAAGCCCCCTACGAGCAGTACTTC. Its translation is CASSEAPYEQYF.

This sequence joins TRBV28 and TRBJ1-5, with 7 bases lining up with TRBD1. The length of the CDR3 is 13 residues. V shed 8 bases, J shed 6 bases, and the junction held 7 bases outside the gene matches. Per germline, CDR1 MDHEN and CDR2 SYDVKM. CDR3 sequence reads: CASHRQGVQPQHF. Here the CDR3 DNA reads TGTGCCAGCCATAGACAGGGTGTTCAGCCCCAGCATTTT.

J is TRBJ2-7 and V is TRBV27, with 8 bases aligning to TRBD2. The germline CDR1 and CDR2 sequences are MNHEY and SMNVEV (reference sequence). This CDR3 is 14 amino acids long. J was trimmed by 0 bases and V by 4 bases; bases with no gene match: 2. The CDR3 loop reads CASSYSGNSYEQYF. CDR3 nucleotides: TGTGCCAGCAGTTATAGCGGGAACTCCTACGAGCAGTACTTC.

The chain combines TRBV7-7 with TRBJ2-5, with 7 bases identical to TRBD2. The CDR3 spans 16 residues. J lost 3 bases, V lost 4 bases, and 11 bases had no gene match. CDR1 and CDR2 from the germline V gene are SSHAT and FNYEAQ (reference sequence). CDR3 bases: TGTGCCAGCAGCTCGACACTGCGGGAGTTAAAAGAGACCCAGTACTTC. Encoded protein: CASSSTLRELKETQYF.

The genes are TRBV21-1 and TRBJ2-3; TRBD1 is the table's D call, not checked against the DNA. TRBV21-1 is a listed pseudogene. The CDR3 contains 14 residues. CDR3 DNA: TGTGCCAGCAGCCTCGCACAGATCACAGATACGCAGTATTTT. It translates to CASSLAQITDTQYF.

This clone was seen a single time. CDR3 sequence: CASSVDRLSYEQYF. Written as DNA, the CDR3 is TGTGCCAGCAGTGTCGACAGGTTGTCCTACGAGCAGTACTTC. The chain employs TRBV2 and TRBJ2-7, with TRBD1 as a possible D gene (6 bases). CDR1 is SNHLY and CDR2 is FYNNEI in the germline V gene. Trimming shortened V by 4 bases and J by 1 base, and 11 bases separated the two germline ends. The CDR3 runs to 14 residues. The complete variable domain, with remaining parts taken from reference TRBV2 and TRBJ2-7, reads EPEVTQTPSHQVTQMGQEVILRCVPISNHLYFYWYRQILGQKVEFLVSFYNNEISEKSEIFDDQFSVERPDGSNFTLKIRSTKLEDSAMYFCASSVDRLSYEQYFGPGTRLTVT.

This chain links TRBV10-1 with TRBJ2-7; 12 positions match TRBD1. The CDR3 is made up of 16 amino acids. CDR1 WNHNN and CDR2 SYGVQD come from the germline V gene (reference sequence). The ends lost 9 bases at V and 3 bases at J; junction bases unmatched: 12. CDR3 nucleotide sequence: TGCGCCAGACTCCGGGACAGGGGGCTCCCCGACTACGAGCAGTACTTC. Translated: CARLRDRGLPDYEQYF.

Only one count was recorded for this clone. Within the sample, other DNA sequences also encode this same CDR3. The rearrangement joins TRBV28 to TRBJ2-1, with TRBD2 identical over 8 bases. Germline values: CDR1 MDHEN, CDR2 SYDVKM. The trim removed 3 bases at V and 0 bases at J, leaving 4 bases unmatched. The CDR3 extends over 16 amino acids. The CDR3 bases are TGTGCCAGCAGTTTGACGGGAGGGAGCTCCTACAATGAGCAGTTCTTC. It is translated as CASSLTGGSSYNEQFF.

The chain employs TRBV28 and TRBJ2-2; D is uncertain. V lost 6 bases and J lost 6, with 11 bases in between. This CDR3 region has 13 residues. Germline V gene data show CDR1 as MDHEN and CDR2 as SYDVKM. The CDR3 DNA sequence: TGTGCCAGCAGATCCGGGCTGGCCGGGGAGCTGTTTTTT. Protein sequence: CASRSGLAGELFF.

The V and J genes are TRBV9 and TRBJ2-7; 8 bases are shared with TRBD2. The CDR3 totals 15 residues. J was trimmed by 5 bases and V by 2 bases; bases with no gene match: 9. The V gene's germline CDR1 is SGDLS and CDR2 YYNGEE. The CDR3 loop reads CASSVFGRTSNEQYF. In DNA, the CDR3 is TGTGCCAGCAGCGTCTTCGGGAGGACTAGCAACGAGCAGTACTTC. The full variable domain, with the rest looked up from reference TRBV9 and TRBJ2-7, is DSGVTQTPKHLITATGQRVTLRCSPRSGDLSVYWYQQSLDQGLQFLIQYYNGEERAKGNILERFSAQQFPDLHSELNLSSLELGDSALYFCASSVFGRTSNEQYFGPGTRLTVT.

CDR3: CASSSLAGIYNEQFF. The DNA of the CDR3 is TGTGCCAGCAGCTCCCTAGCGGGCATCTACAATGAGCAGTTCTTC. This chain uses TRBV11-2 with TRBJ2-1, with 8 nucleotides matching TRBD2. The V segment lost 4 bases and the J segment 3 bases; nucleotides outside the gene matches: 5. This CDR3 contains 15 residues. Germline CDR1 is SGHAT and CDR2 is FQNNGV.

This clone was seen once. One end of the junction is discordant with germline, which a read error may explain. V gene TRBV5-6 combines with J gene TRBJ2-7, with D unclear. This CDR3 contains 13 residues. Per germline, CDR1 SGHDT and CDR2 YYEEEE. The chain's CDR3 is CASSFGDSHEQYF. The CDR3 DNA reads TGTGCCAGCAGCTTTGGTGACTCCCACGAGCAGTACTTC. The full variable domain, its missing parts supplied by reference TRBV5-6 and TRBJ2-7, is DAGVTQSPTHLIKTRGQQVTLRCSPKSGHDTVSWYQQALGQGPQFIFQYYEEEERQRGNFPDRFSGHQFPNYSSELNVNALLLGDSALYLCASSFGDSHEQYFGPGTRLTVT.

The rearrangement joins TRBV11-3 to TRBJ2-2; 9 bases map to TRBD2. Germline V lookup: CDR1 SGHNT, CDR2 YENEEA. V lost 0 bases, J lost 4 bases, and 3 bases stayed unmatched. The CDR3 is 16 residues long. The CDR3 sequence is CASSLDWREGTGELFF. DNA for the CDR3: TGTGCCAGCAGCTTAGATTGGCGGGAGGGCACCGGGGAGCTGTTTTTT.

V gene TRBV7-2 combines with J gene TRBJ2-3; 7 bases agree with TRBD2. CDR1 and CDR2 (germline): SGHTA, FQGNSA. CDR3 length equals 19 residues. Trimming cost V 4 bases and J 1 base; bases outside gene matches: 17. The CDR3 here is CASSSSEWGAGPGTDTQYF. CDR3 DNA: TGTGCCAGCAGCTCATCAGAATGGGGAGCGGGACCGGGCACAGATACGCAGTATTTT.

Here the CDR3 reads CASITWLGGQETQYF. In nucleotides, the CDR3 is TGTGCCAGCATCACCTGGCTGGGGGGCCAAGAGACCCAGTACTTC. The chain uses TRBV27 and TRBJ2-5; tentatively, D is TRBD2 (6 bases). Trimming took 7 bases from V and 1 from J, leaving 16 bases between them. The CDR3 has 15 amino acids. Germline V gene sequence: CDR1 MNHEY, CDR2 SMNVEV (reference sequence).

This chain links TRBV6-6 with TRBJ2-1, with 7 bases fitting TRBD2. The CDR3 totals 16 residues. V shed 0 bases, J shed 5 bases, and the junction held 7 bases outside the gene matches. The germline gives CDR1 MNHNY, CDR2 SVGAGI (reference sequence). Here the CDR3 DNA reads TGTGCCAGCAGTTACTCGGGGGAGGGTAGAGACAATGAGCAGTTCTTC. It codes for CASSYSGEGRDNEQFF.

V and J are TRBV15 and TRBJ2-2; D may match TRBD1 or TRBD2 (5 bases each). V lost 0 bases and J lost 1, with 12 bases in between. Germline assignment: CDR1 LNHNV and CDR2 YYDKDF (reference sequence). The CDR3 is 17 residues long. The CDR3 loop is CATSRDGAVLNTGELFF. In DNA, the CDR3 is TGTGCCACCAGCAGAGACGGGGCAGTTTTGAACACCGGGGAGCTGTTTTTT.

This clone has a single count. The V gene is TRBV7-6, the J gene TRBJ2-7; 9 bases agree with TRBD1. This CDR3 is built from 16 residues. The ends lost 1 base at V and 3 bases at J; junction bases unmatched: 7. The germline V gene has CDR1 SGHVS and CDR2 FNYEAQ. The CDR3 loop reads CASSLVSGTGNYEQYF. CDR3 in DNA: TGTGCCAGCAGCTTAGTCTCCGGGACAGGGAACTACGAGCAGTACTTC.

This rearrangement joins TRBV28 to TRBJ1-5, with D tentatively TRBD1 (6 bases). Trimming removed 0 bases at V and 4 bases at J, with 10 bases between. The CDR3 is 15 residues long. Germline V gene lookup returns CDR1 MDHEN and CDR2 SYDVKM. CDR3: CASSLWGAANQPQHF. CDR3 in DNA: TGTGCCAGCAGTTTATGGGGGGCCGCTAATCAGCCCCAGCATTTT.

Points on this clone: The junction and the germline gene differ at one end; a read error may be behind it. This chain links TRBV5-4 with TRBJ2-1, with D unclear. The CDR3 length is 14 residues. Germline CDR1 and CDR2: SGHNT and YYREEE (reference sequence). The chain's CDR3 is CASSSQDSYNEQFF. The CDR3 DNA sequence: TGCGCCAGCAGCTCTCAGGACTCCTACAATGAGCAGTTCTTC.

This clone was picked up one time. This chain uses TRBV29-1 with TRBJ1-2, with TRBD1 matching over 7 bases. Germline CDR1 and CDR2: SQVTM and ANQGSEA. The CDR3 is 12 amino acids. After removal of 6 bases from V and 2 bases from J, the junction contained 3 bases not matched to a gene. DNA for the CDR3: TGCAGCGTGAAACAGGGGAACTATGGCTACACCTTC. This codes for CSVKQGNYGYTF.

The rearrangement joins TRBV10-1 to TRBJ2-1, with a weak D call TRBD1 (5 bases). CDR1 is WNHNN, CDR2 SYGVQD, per germline (reference sequence). With 4 bases removed from V and 6 bases from J, the gap between germline ends came to 13 bases. The CDR3 is made up of 14 amino acids. CDR3 sequence reads: CASSAGQGFNEQFF. In DNA form, the CDR3 reads TGCGCCAGCAGTGCCGGGCAGGGCTTCAATGAGCAGTTCTTC.

The V and J genes are TRBV10-3 and TRBJ1-1, with TRBD1 as a possible D gene (5 bases). The V end lost 0 bases, the J end lost 8 bases, and 13 bases lay between the germline ends. The CDR3 sequence is 14 residues long. The V gene's germline CDR1 is ENHRY and CDR2 SYGVKD. The CDR3 loop reads CAISESALGVEAFF. CDR3 in DNA: TGTGCCATCAGTGAGTCGGCCTTGGGGGTCGAAGCTTTCTTT.

V gene TRBV4-3 combines with J gene TRBJ2-3; no firm D call. Germline-derived CDR1 and CDR2 are LGHNA and YSLEER. CDR3 length: 15 amino acids. Trimming shortened V by 0 bases and J by 6 bases, and 13 bases separated the two germline ends. Written as DNA, the CDR3 is TGCGCCAGCAGCCAAGAGGTCTGGAACACGGATACGCAGTATTTT. It specifies CASSQEVWNTDTQYF.

This chain connects TRBV5-6 to TRBJ2-1, with TRBD1 identical over 7 bases. Per the germline V gene, CDR1 is SGHDT and CDR2 is YYEEEE. Unmatched junction bases numbered 4, after V lost 0 bases and J lost 4 bases. CDR3 size: 15 residues. The CDR3 DNA reads TGTGCCAGCAGCTTGGGGGACAGCTTATACAATGAGCAGTTCTTC. Protein: CASSLGDSLYNEQFF.

V is TRBV19 and J is TRBJ2-7; 7 bases align to TRBD2. This CDR3 contains 15 residues. Germline V gives CDR1 LNHDA, CDR2 SQIVND (reference sequence). The V gene end was trimmed by 3 bases and the J gene end by 3 bases; junction bases not matched to a gene: 8. CDR3 sequence reads: CASSIGGRPDYEQYF. As DNA, the CDR3 is TGTGCCAGTAGTATTGGCGGGAGACCCGACTACGAGCAGTACTTC.